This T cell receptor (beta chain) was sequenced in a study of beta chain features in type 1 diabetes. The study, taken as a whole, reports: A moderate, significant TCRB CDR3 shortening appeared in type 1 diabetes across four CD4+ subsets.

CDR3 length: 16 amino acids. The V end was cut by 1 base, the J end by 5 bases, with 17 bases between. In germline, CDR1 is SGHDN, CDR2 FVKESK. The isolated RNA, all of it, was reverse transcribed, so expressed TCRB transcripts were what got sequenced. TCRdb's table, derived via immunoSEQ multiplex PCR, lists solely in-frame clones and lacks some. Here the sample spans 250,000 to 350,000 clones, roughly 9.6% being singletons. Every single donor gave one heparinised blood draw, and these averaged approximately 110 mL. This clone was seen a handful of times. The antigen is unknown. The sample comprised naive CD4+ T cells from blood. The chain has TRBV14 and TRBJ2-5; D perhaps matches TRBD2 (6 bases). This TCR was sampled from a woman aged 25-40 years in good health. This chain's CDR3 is CASSQAGPGRRETQYF. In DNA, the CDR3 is TGTGCCAGCAGCCAAGCAGGGCCAGGGAGGCGGGAGACCCAGTACTTC.